The 15 T cell receptor beta chains in this list originate from one sample, sequenced in a study of shared clonotypes between healthy human individuals. As defined, naive CD8 cells were CD45RO-negative and positively selected for CCR7, with terminally differentiated effector memory CD45RA+ cells excluded. Sequencing used immunoSEQ multiplex PCR; TCRdb keeps in-frame clones, though not all of them. The data contain around 2.1 million clones, about 92% of them singletons. The sequenced sample was naive CD8+ T cells from PBMCs. The receptors were gathered from a man aged 18 to 30 in good health. Some clones in this sample may be carry-over from other donors' samples.

The rearrangement joins TRBV19 to TRBJ2-7; 14 bases match TRBD2. This CDR3 region has 16 residues. The V gene end was trimmed by 5 bases and the J gene end by 1 base; junction bases not matched to a gene: 4. Germline CDR1 reads LNHDA; CDR2 reads SQIVND (reference sequence). The CDR3 coding sequence is TGTGCCAGTAGTGGGACTAGCGGGAGTATGTCCTACGAGCAGTACTTC. Amino acids: CASSGTSGSMSYEQYF.

The chain has TRBV7-9 and TRBJ1-2; 7 bases align to TRBD1. V lost 1 base to trimming and J lost 3 bases; unmatched junction nucleotides: 5. Looked up from germline, CDR1 is SEHNR and CDR2 is FQNEAQ (reference sequence). This CDR3 region has 15 residues. CDR3 residues: CASSLGVGTDYGYTF. The CDR3 region has the DNA TGTGCCAGCAGCTTAGGGGTCGGGACAGACTATGGCTACACCTTC.

The chain recombines TRBV4-3 with TRBJ2-7; 7 nucleotides line up with TRBD2. V was clipped by 0 bases and J by 0 bases; unmatched bases: 5. Germline CDR1 and CDR2: LGHNA and YSLEER. The CDR3 totals 16 residues. In nucleotides, the CDR3 is TGCGCCAGCAGCCAAGATCCTGGGGAGGGCTCCTACGAGCAGTACTTC. This encodes CASSQDPGEGSYEQYF.

This clone was seen once. V is TRBV7-8 and J is TRBJ1-1, with unresolved D. Deletions cut 1 base from V and 3 bases from J, with 15 bases between. CDR1 is SGHVS and CDR2 is FQNEAQ in the germline V gene. CDR3 size: 16 residues. The CDR3 DNA follows: TGTGCCAGCAGCTTAGACTTTCGGGGTCTTGACACTGAAGCTTTCTTT. It specifies CASSLDFRGLDTEAFF. The variable domain in full, with the rest retrieved from reference TRBV7-8 and TRBJ1-1, is GAGVSQSPRYKVAKRGQDVALRCDPISGHVSLFWYQQALGQGPEFLTYFQNEAQLDKSGLPSDRFFAERPEGSVSTLKIQRTQQEDSAVYLCASSLDFRGLDTEAFFGQGTRLTVV.

The chain combines TRBV28 with TRBJ2-7, with D perhaps being TRBD1 or TRBD2 (5 bases each). The germline V and J ends were trimmed by 6 bases and 6 bases, with 18 bases remaining between them. The CDR3 totals 14 residues. Germline assignment: CDR1 MDHEN and CDR2 SYDVKM. The CDR3 here is CASSPSPLGVEQYF. The CDR3 nucleotides read TGTGCCAGCAGCCCATCCCCGTTGGGGGTCGAGCAGTACTTC.

The chain recombines TRBV5-4 with TRBJ2-1; TRBD2 matches 12 bases. CDR1 is SGHNT, CDR2 YYREEE, per germline (reference sequence). With V trimmed by 4 bases and J by 3 bases, 8 bases remained unmatched. CDR3 length equals 17 residues. Here the CDR3 DNA reads TGTGCCAGCAGCGCGGGACTAGCGGGCGCCATCTACAATGAGCAGTTCTTC. Encoded protein: CASSAGLAGAIYNEQFF.

V is TRBV28 and J is TRBJ1-1, with 9 bases fitting TRBD1. CDR3 length: 18 residues. CDR1 MDHEN and CDR2 SYDVKM come from the germline V gene. J gave up 1 base and V 2 bases, and 11 bases lay outside the gene matches. The DNA of the CDR3 is TGTGCCAGCAGTTTACCTAGGGACAGGGTCACGAAGAACACTGAAGCTTTCTTT. The encoded protein is CASSLPRDRVTKNTEAFF.

The gene calls are TRBV2 and TRBJ2-3; 8 bases line up with TRBD2. Germline V lookup: CDR1 SNHLY, CDR2 FYNNEI. The V gene end was trimmed by 6 bases and the J gene end by 0 bases; junction bases not matched to a gene: 11. This CDR3 has 17 residues. The CDR3 nucleotides are TGTGCCAGCAGAGCGCAGTATAGCGGGATTAGCACAGATACGCAGTATTTT. Translating gives CASRAQYSGISTDTQYF.

The gene calls are TRBV11-2 and TRBJ2-7; possible D gene TRBD2, 6 bases. Germline values: CDR1 SGHAT, CDR2 FQNNGV. Trimming cost V 1 base and J 7 bases, with 11 bases left between them. CDR3 length: 13 residues. This CDR3 reads CASSLVPEGEQYF. CDR3 bases: TGTGCCAGCAGCTTAGTTCCGGAGGGGGAGCAGTACTTC. The full variable domain, rest sourced from reference TRBV11-2 and TRBJ2-7, is EAGVAQSPRYKIIEKRQSVAFWCNPISGHATLYWYQQILGQGPKLLIQFQNNGVVDDSQLPKDRFSAERLKGVDSTLKIQPAKLEDSAVYLCASSLVPEGEQYFGPGTRLTVT.

The rearrangement joins TRBV5-6 to TRBJ2-5, with 9 bases fitting TRBD1. Gene TRBJ2-7 matches the end of the DNA better, so the J call may be wrong. The CDR3 is 14 residues long. Germline V CDR1 and CDR2: SGHDT, YYEEEE. In DNA form, the CDR3 reads TGTGCCAGCTTGCCGGGACAGGGTTTCTACGAGCAGTACTTC. This translates into CASLPGQGFYEQYF.

The chain joins TRBV4-3 to TRBJ2-1; TRBD2 might be the D (5 bases). In germline, CDR1 is LGHNA, CDR2 YSLEER. CDR3 length equals 16 residues. The germline V and J ends were trimmed by 4 bases and 0 bases, with 13 bases remaining between them. CDR3 in amino acids: CASSPSSALSYNEQFF. CDR3 DNA sequence: TGCGCCAGCAGCCCCAGTAGCGCCCTCTCCTACAATGAGCAGTTCTTC.

The chain uses TRBV5-6 and TRBJ2-7; 7 bases align to TRBD1. CDR1 and CDR2 (germline): SGHDT, YYEEEE. This CDR3 region has 16 residues. The V gene end was trimmed by 0 bases and the J gene end by 5 bases; junction bases not matched to a gene: 11. The DNA for the CDR3 is TGTGCCAGCAGCTTGGTGAGGACAGGCCCCCCCCACGAGCAGTACTTC. Translation: CASSLVRTGPPHEQYF.

The gene calls are TRBV27 and TRBJ2-2, with a weak D call TRBD1 (6 bases). Trimming stripped 6 bases from V and 2 bases from J, with 19 bases between. The CDR3 runs 17 residues. CDR1 and CDR2 from the germline V gene are MNHEY and SMNVEV (reference sequence). In nucleotides, the CDR3 is TGTGCCAGCAGGACGCTACCAGGGGATTTTAACACCGGGGAGCTGTTTTTT. Residues: CASRTLPGDFNTGELFF.

This rearrangement joins TRBV30 to TRBJ2-7; perhaps TRBD2 as D (5 bases). The V gene lost 4 bases and the J gene lost 2 bases, with 15 bases spanning the gap. This CDR3 is built from 14 residues. Germline CDR1 reads GTSNPN; CDR2 reads SVGIG (reference sequence). The CDR3 here is CAWIPGGPTYEQYF. The CDR3 DNA is TGTGCCTGGATTCCAGGAGGACCTACCTACGAGCAGTACTTC.

Concerning this clone: With a much larger clone just one base away, this may be a read error. The chain couples TRBV7-6 to TRBJ2-3; 11 bases fit TRBD2. Per germline, CDR1 SGHVS and CDR2 FNYEAQ. CDR3 size: 15 residues. V shed 5 bases, J shed 1 base, and the junction held 2 bases outside the gene matches. The CDR3 DNA reads as TGTGCCAGCAGCCGACTAGCGGGACGCACAGATACGCAGTATTTT. Translated: CASSRLAGRTDTQYF.